These T cell receptor beta chains were read from a single sample in a study of T cells after posttransplantation cyclophosphamide. Data came from immunoSEQ multiplex PCR; TCRdb stores just in-frame clones and leaves some out. The profile shows around 66,000 clones, roughly 93% of them singletons. Specimen: PBMCs. The receptor source for this set is a woman aged 25 to 45 in good health and a related stem cell transplant donor. Each CDR3 is given with its conserved first and last residue. A D gene is named only where the DNA matches it firmly. Clone size is given for some rows only: seen once, a few or many times, or a class if the clone is expanded.

J gene,CDR3 length,V gene,D gene,clone size,CDR3 protein,CDR3 DNA
TRBJ2-5,18,TRBV11-3,.,.,CASSWGSGTNCLKETQYF,TGTGCCAGCAGTTGGGGGTCCGGGACAAACTGCCTTAAAGAGACCCAGTACTTC
TRBJ1-4,13,TRBV13,.,.,CASSLVLGEKLFF,TGTGCCAGCAGCTTAGTATTGGGGGAAAAACTGTTTTTT
TRBJ1-1,15,TRBV7-2,.,.,CASSLALRGGSEAFF,TGTGCCAGCAGCTTAGCGTTACGGGGGGGCTCTGAAGCTTTCTTT
TRBJ2-1,14,TRBV11-2,TRBD2,.,CASSRTSGTNEQFF,TGTGCCAGCAGCCGGACTAGCGGAACTAATGAGCAGTTCTTC
TRBJ1-3,14,TRBV30,.,.,CAWTLSGAGNTIYF,TGTGCCTGGACTTTGTCCGGAGCTGGAAACACCATATATTTT
TRBJ1-6,13,TRBV30,.,.,CAWRDSYNSPLHF,TGTGCCTGGAGGGACAGCTATAATTCACCCCTCCACTTT
TRBJ1-1,15,TRBV30,.,.,CAWSVRVRLDTEAFF,TGTGCCTGGAGTGTAAGGGTGCGTTTGGACACTGAAGCTTTCTTT
TRBJ1-6,14,TRBV5-1,.,.,CASSLGQADSPLHF,TGCGCCAGCAGCTTGGGCCAGGCTGATTCACCCCTCCACTTT
TRBJ1-6,14,TRBV27,.,.,CASSPPGGRSPLHF,TGTGCCAGCAGTCCGCCGGGAGGGCGTTCACCCCTCCACTTT
TRBJ1-4,14,TRBV6-1,TRBD1,.,CASRDRGNNEKLFF,TGTGCCAGCAGGGACAGGGGGAACAATGAAAAACTGTTTTTT
TRBJ2-1,14,TRBV5-1,TRBD1,.,CASSGQGLSNEQFF,TGCGCCAGCAGTGGACAGGGCCTTTCGAATGAGCAGTTCTTC
TRBJ1-5,14,TRBV7-2,.,.,CASSLSGYNQPQHF,TGTGCCAGCAGCTTATCAGGATACAATCAGCCCCAGCATTTT
TRBJ1-4,14,TRBV5-8,TRBD1,.,CASSRGQGGEKLFF,TGTGCCAGCAGCCGAGGACAGGGCGGCGAAAAACTGTTTTTT
TRBJ2-1,15,TRBV7-3,.,.,CASSLRGSSYNEQFF,TGTGCCAGCAGCCTTCGGGGGTCCTCCTACAATGAGCAGTTCTTC
TRBJ1-4,16,TRBV19,.,.,CASSIVTRATNEKLFF,TGTGCCAGTAGTATAGTTACGCGGGCAACTAATGAAAAACTGTTTTTT
TRBJ1-1,14,TRBV7-6,.,.,CASSRRSLGTEAFF,TGTGCCAGCAGCCGACGGAGCCTAGGGACTGAAGCTTTCTTT
TRBJ1-2,13,TRBV5-1,.,once,CASTPGGAGGYTF,TGCGCCAGCACGCCCGGAGGGGCTGGTGGCTACACCTTC
TRBJ2-7,15,TRBV5-1,.,.,CASSLGADGTYEQYF,TGCGCCAGCAGCTTGGGAGCCGACGGTACCTACGAGCAGTACTTC
TRBJ2-2,17,TRBV5-6,TRBD1,few,CASSRAGTGDPTGELFF,TGTGCCAGCAGCCGCGCCGGGACAGGGGACCCCACCGGGGAGCTGTTTTTT
TRBJ1-1,15,TRBV19,.,.,CASSIENRVITEAFF,TGTGCCAGTAGTATAGAGAACAGGGTAATCACTGAAGCTTTCTTT
TRBJ2-7,13,TRBV12-5,.,.,CASGWGSSYEQYF,TGTGCTAGTGGTTGGGGAAGCTCCTACGAGCAGTACTTC
TRBJ2-1,14,TRBV28,.,.,CASIPGPGQAEQFF,TGTGCCAGTATCCCCGGTCCGGGGCAGGCGGAGCAGTTCTTC
TRBJ1-2,15,TRBV4-1,TRBD1,.,CASSPRQGASYGYTF,TGCGCCAGCAGCCCGCGACAGGGGGCGTCGTATGGCTACACCTTC
TRBJ2-7,16,TRBV5-6,TRBD1,.,CASSFVVWTGAYEQYF,TGTGCCAGCAGCTTTGTAGTTTGGACAGGGGCGTACGAGCAGTACTTC
TRBJ1-6,15,TRBV18,.,.,CASSQNRDYNSPLHF,TGTGCCAGCTCACAAAACAGGGATTATAATTCACCCCTCCACTTT
TRBJ1-1,16,TRBV25-1,.,.,CASSDRVNVGDTEAFF,TGTGCCAGCAGTGATCGGGTAAATGTCGGAGACACTGAAGCTTTCTTT
TRBJ2-7,14,TRBV28,TRBD2,.,CASSFAGGVYEQYF,TGTGCCAGCAGTTTTGCGGGGGGCGTTTACGAGCAGTACTTC
TRBJ1-1,14,TRBV10-1,.,.,CASSAGPRDTEAFF,TGCGCCAGCAGTGCCGGGCCGAGGGACACTGAAGCTTTCTTT
TRBJ1-1,17,TRBV11-2,.,.,CASSFWGAQITNTEAFF,TGTGCCAGCAGCTTTTGGGGAGCCCAAATTACGAACACTGAAGCTTTCTTT
TRBJ2-7,15,TRBV5-6,.,.,CASSRVAASSYEQYF,TGTGCCAGCAGCCGGGTCGCGGCAAGCTCCTACGAGCAGTACTTC
TRBJ2-5,13,TRBV4-1,TRBD2,.,CASRLASRETQYF,TGCGCCAGCCGACTAGCGAGTCGAGAGACCCAGTACTTC
TRBJ1-6,13,TRBV27,.,few,CASSLTENSPLHF,TGTGCCAGCAGTTTGACAGAGAATTCACCCCTCCACTTT
TRBJ2-7,16,TRBV7-2,.,.,CASSLEGGARSYEQYF,TGTGCCAGCAGCTTAGAGGGGGGGGCCCGGTCCTACGAGCAGTACTTC
TRBJ1-4,14,TRBV7-2,.,.,CASTPSTGREKLFF,TGTGCCAGCACCCCCTCGACAGGCCGGGAAAAACTGTTTTTT
TRBJ1-1,15,TRBV4-3,.,.,CASSHRGRKNTEAFF,TGCGCCAGCAGCCATCGTGGGAGGAAGAACACTGAAGCTTTCTTT
TRBJ2-7,15,TRBV6-1,TRBD1,once,CASTSGQRTGYEQYF,TGTGCCAGCACCTCGGGACAGCGTACGGGGTACGAGCAGTACTTC
TRBJ2-2,17,TRBV6-1,TRBD1,.,CASSELGQGMNTGELFF,TGTGCCAGCAGCGAACTGGGACAGGGGATGAACACCGGGGAGCTGTTTTTT
TRBJ1-3,13,TRBV14,.,.,CASSDSSGNTIYF,TGTGCCAGCAGCGACAGCTCTGGAAACACCATATATTTT
TRBJ2-7,13,TRBV15,.,.,CATSRGGPEGQYF,TGTGCCACCAGCAGAGGAGGACCAGAGGGGCAGTACTTC
TRBJ1-1,14,TRBV28,.,.,CASSHMRGNPEAFF,TGTGCCAGCAGTCATATGAGGGGAAACCCTGAAGCTTTCTTT
TRBJ1-1,14,TRBV4-1,.,.,CASRPVGTNTEAFF,TGCGCCAGCAGACCCGTGGGGACAAACACTGAAGCTTTCTTT
TRBJ1-2,16,TRBV7-3,TRBD1,once,CASSLTGPGTNYGYTF,TGTGCCAGCAGCCTGACAGGGCCCGGAACTAACTATGGCTACACCTTC
TRBJ1-4,17,TRBV6-1,.,.,CASSEFNSLGPNEKLFF,TGTGCCAGCAGTGAATTCAACAGTCTTGGGCCAAATGAAAAACTGTTTTTT
TRBJ1-1,12,TRBV6-6,.,.,CASTLHGAEAFF,TGTGCCAGCACCTTACACGGGGCAGAAGCTTTCTTT
TRBJ2-5,11,TRBV29-1,.,once,CSGGTQETQYF,TGCAGCGGCGGGACCCAAGAGACCCAGTACTTC
TRBJ1-6,13,TRBV4-3,.,.,CASAATLGSPLHF,TGCGCCAGCGCCGCTACCTTGGGGTCACCCCTCCACTTT